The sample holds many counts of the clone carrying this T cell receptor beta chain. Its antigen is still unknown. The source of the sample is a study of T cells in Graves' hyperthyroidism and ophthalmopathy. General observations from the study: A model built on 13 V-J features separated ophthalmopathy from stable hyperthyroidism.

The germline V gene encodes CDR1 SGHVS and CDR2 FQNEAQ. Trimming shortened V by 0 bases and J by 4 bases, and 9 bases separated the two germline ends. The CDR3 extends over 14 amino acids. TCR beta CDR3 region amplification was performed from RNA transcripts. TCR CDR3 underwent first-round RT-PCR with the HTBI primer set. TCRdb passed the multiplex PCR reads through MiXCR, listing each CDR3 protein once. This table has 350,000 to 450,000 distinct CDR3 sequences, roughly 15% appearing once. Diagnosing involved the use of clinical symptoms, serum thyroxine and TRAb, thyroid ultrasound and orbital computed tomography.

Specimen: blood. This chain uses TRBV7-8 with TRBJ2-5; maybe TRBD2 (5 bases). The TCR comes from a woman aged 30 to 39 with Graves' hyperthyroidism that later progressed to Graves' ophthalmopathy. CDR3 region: CASSLATGSETQYF. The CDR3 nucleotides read TGTGCCAGCAGCTTAGCGACGGGATCAGAGACCCAGTACTTC.